Each of the 30 T cell receptor beta chains below was sequenced from the same sample in a study of T-cell memory formation after mild COVID-19. Each CDR3 protein gets one entry after TCRdb re-called the 5' RACE reads with MiXCR. The table has approximately 250,000 distinct CDR3 sequences, approximately 15% seen once; the top ten hold 20% to 25%. Sequenced sample: PBMCs or a T cell subset sorted from them (not recorded which). The receptor set was obtained from a man aged 18 to 30 who had mild COVID-19 (a few samples of this study predate the infection). Cell type and time point are not known.

At least ten counts were recorded for this clonotype. The genes are TRBV12-3 or TRBV12-4 and TRBJ2-1; 8 bases match TRBD2. This CDR3 is 15 amino acids long. The ends lost 5 bases at V and 3 bases at J; junction bases unmatched: 6. The chain's CDR3 is CASSASGGHYNEQFF. CDR3 nucleotides: TGTGCCAGCAGTGCATCGGGGGGGCACTACAATGAGCAGTTCTTC.

The chain recombines TRBV7-9 with TRBJ1-1; D call uncertain. Per germline, CDR1 SEHNR and CDR2 FQNEAQ (reference sequence). CDR3 length: 15 residues. Trimming removed 3 bases from V and 3 bases from J, with 14 bases in between. This CDR3 reads CASSFGRYGDTEAFF. As DNA, the CDR3 is TGTGCCAGCAGCTTCGGAAGATATGGGGACACTGAAGCTTTCTTT. The full variable domain, its missing parts supplied by reference TRBV7-9 and TRBJ1-1, is DTGVSQNPRHKITKRGQNVTFRCDPISEHNRLYWYRQTLGQGPEFLTYFQNEAQLEKSRLLSDRFSAERPKGSFSTLEIQRTEQGDSAMYLCASSFGRYGDTEAFFGQGTRLTVV.

This clonotype was counted between two and nine times. The chain carries TRBV25-1 and TRBJ1-1, with no clear D. The ends were cut back, 4 bases at V and 0 bases at J, with 9 bases in the middle. The CDR3 covers 14 residues. Looked up from germline, CDR1 is MGHDK and CDR2 is SYGVNS. CDR3 nucleotides: TGTGCCAGCAGTGCGCCTACAGTGAACACTGAAGCTTTCTTT. Protein sequence: CASSAPTVNTEAFF.

The J gene is TRBJ2-2, the V gene TRBV7-2; possibly TRBD2 for D (6 bases). The CDR3 extends over 16 amino acids. Trimming cost V 1 base and J 3 bases, with 12 bases left between them. CDR1 SGHTA and CDR2 FQGNSA come from the germline V gene. CDR3 in amino acids: CASSLGRRGDTGELFF. As DNA, the CDR3 is TGTGCCAGCAGCTTAGGAAGGAGGGGCGACACCGGGGAGCTGTTTTTT.

This clonotype has only a few counts. The chain links TRBV5-5 to TRBJ1-5; D is undetermined. With 2 bases removed from V and 6 bases from J, the gap between germline ends came to 24 bases. The germline V gene encodes CDR1 SGHKS and CDR2 YYEKEE (reference sequence). The CDR3 has 18 residues. CDR3 in amino acids: CASSLRLPGRGSFQPQHF. As DNA, the CDR3 is TGTGCCAGCAGCTTAAGGTTACCGGGCCGGGGAAGTTTTCAGCCCCAGCATTTT.

This clonotype has only a few counts. This chain uses TRBV5-1 with TRBJ2-5; TRBD2 might be the D (5 bases). V lost 5 bases to trimming and J lost 5 bases, with 7 bases between them. The CDR3 is 11 residues long. Germline V gene sequence: CDR1 SGHRS, CDR2 YFSETQ. The CDR3 spells CASRLVETQYF. Here the CDR3 DNA reads TGCGCCAGCAGACTAGTGGAGACCCAGTACTTC.

The chain recombines TRBV21-1 with TRBJ2-7; the table assigns TRBD2, which was not confirmed against the DNA. TRBV21-1 is tagged as a pseudogene. This CDR3 contains 13 residues. The DNA for the CDR3 is TGTGCCAGCAGCAAAGGCGGGGCCTACGAGCAGTACGTC. Protein sequence: CASSKGGAYEQYV.

This clonotype was seen repeatedly, ten times or more. An end of the junction does not agree with germline; a read error may underlie this. The genes are TRBV5-1 and TRBJ2-3; D is ambiguous. This CDR3 spans 12 amino acids. Germline V gene data show CDR1 as SGHRS and CDR2 as YFSETQ. The CDR3 is CASSPGTDTQYF. CDR3 in DNA: TGTGCCAGCTCACCTGGGACAGATACGCAGTATTTT.

This clonotype was recorded a few times. The CDR3 bases are TGTGCCAGCAGGAGACTACCGAACACCGGGGAGCTGTTTTTT. Translation: CASRRLPNTGELFF. This rearrangement joins TRBV12-3 or TRBV12-4 to TRBJ2-2; possibly TRBD2 for D (5 bases). Trimming removed 6 bases at V and 0 bases at J, with 8 bases between. This CDR3 is built from 14 residues.

This sequence joins TRBV7-9 and TRBJ1-5, with D possibly being TRBD1 (6 bases). The CDR3 loop spans 13 amino acids. The ends were cut back, 4 bases at V and 7 bases at J, with 11 bases in the middle. Germline V gene lookup returns CDR1 SEHNR and CDR2 FQNEAQ (reference sequence). The CDR3 reads CASSSTGIQPQHF. Here the CDR3 DNA reads TGTGCCAGCAGCTCTACAGGGATACAGCCCCAGCATTTT.

This clonotype has a handful of counts. The V call is TRBV12-3 or TRBV12-4, the J call TRBJ2-1; D gene ambiguous. V lost 3 bases and J 13 bases, leaving 13 bases between the germline ends. The CDR3 extends over 12 amino acids. CDR3 sequence: CASSFVGGGQFF. The CDR3 DNA sequence: TGTGCCAGCAGTTTTGTGGGCGGTGGCCAGTTCTTC.

This clonotype has a handful of counts. The J gene is TRBJ2-5, the V gene TRBV7-9; a weak D match, TRBD1 (5 bases). CDR1 is SEHNR and CDR2 is FQNEAQ in the germline V gene (reference sequence). Trimming took off 8 bases at V and 2 bases at J, with 9 bases between the two ends. This CDR3 has 12 amino acids. In DNA, the CDR3 is TGTGCCAGCCAGGGCGCTCAAGAGACCCAGTACTTC. As protein: CASQGAQETQYF.

The chain links TRBV12-3 or TRBV12-4 to TRBJ2-7; D might be TRBD1 (5 bases). The CDR3 is 12 amino acids. V lost 5 bases and J 5 bases, leaving 10 bases between the germline ends. The CDR3 DNA is TGTGCCAGCAGTGGGCAGGGCAACGAGCAGTACTTC. It specifies CASSGQGNEQYF.

V usage is TRBV20-1 and J usage is TRBJ2-1; no definite D call. Trimming left V 0 bases short and J 11 bases short, with 5 bases between. The CDR3 has 10 residues. CDR1 is DFQATT and CDR2 is SNEGSKA in the germline V gene (reference sequence). The CDR3 sequence: CSARDQKQFF. For the CDR3, the DNA is TGCAGTGCTAGAGATCAAAAGCAGTTCTTC.

This chain links TRBV12-3 or TRBV12-4 with TRBJ1-1, with no clear D. Between the trimmed V and J ends, which lost 5 bases and 1 base, there was a span of 11 bases. The CDR3 is made up of 14 amino acids. CDR3 coding DNA: TGTGCCAGCAGTCTGGCGATGGGGAACACTGAAGCTTTCTTT. Protein sequence: CASSLAMGNTEAFF.

This clonotype was observed a handful of times. The rearrangement links TRBV7-2 to TRBJ2-3; no definite D call. Trimming removed 3 bases at V and 6 bases at J, with 13 bases between. The CDR3 contains 14 residues. CDR1 SGHTA and CDR2 FQGNSA come from the germline V gene. For the CDR3, the DNA is TGTGCCAGCAGCTTGGTCAGGCCTCCTGATACGCAGTATTTT. It translates to CASSLVRPPDTQYF.

This clonotype was seen at least ten times. The V gene is TRBV19, the J gene TRBJ2-3; 11 nucleotides line up with TRBD2. Looked up from germline, CDR1 is LNHDA and CDR2 is SQIVND (reference sequence). The CDR3 consists of 16 residues. J gave up 1 base and V 5 bases, and 5 bases lay outside the gene matches. CDR3 region: CASSLGLAGRTDTQYF. The DNA for the CDR3 is TGTGCCAGTAGTCTCGGACTAGCGGGCCGCACAGATACGCAGTATTTT.

This clonotype was picked up a small number of times. The CDR3 nucleotides read TGTGCCAGCAGAGTACTGGATCTCACTGAAGCTTTCTTT. Translated, it gives CASRVLDLTEAFF. The chain combines TRBV6-1 with TRBJ1-1; no reliable D call. The CDR3 is made up of 13 amino acids. Germline CDR1 reads MNHNS; CDR2 reads SASEGT. Trimming left V 6 bases short and J 4 bases short, with 12 bases between.

This clonotype was seen a handful of times. V and J are TRBV2 and TRBJ1-5; D uncertain. The CDR3 has 16 amino acids. From germline, CDR1 is SNHLY and CDR2 FYNNEI. V was clipped by 2 bases and J by 0 bases, with 11 bases between them. CDR3 nucleotide sequence: TGTGCCAGCAGTGAAAGTCGTGGCAGTAGCAATCAGCCCCAGCATTTT. Its translation is CASSESRGSSNQPQHF.

The chain uses TRBV5-1 and TRBJ2-5, with 9 bases lining up with TRBD2. J gave up 4 bases and V 0 bases, and 7 bases lay outside the gene matches. The CDR3 covers 16 residues. Per germline, CDR1 SGHRS and CDR2 YFSETQ. CDR3 residues: CASSLGTSVRRETQYF. The CDR3 nucleotides read TGCGCCAGCAGCTTGGGGACTAGCGTAAGGAGAGAGACCCAGTACTTC.

This clonotype was counted a few times. This rearrangement joins TRBV7-3 to TRBJ2-3, with D unresolved. The CDR3 covers 12 residues. With 5 bases removed from V and 2 bases from J, the gap between germline ends came to 5 bases. CDR1 SGHTA and CDR2 FQGTGA come from the germline V gene. CDR3 coding DNA: TGTGCCAGCAGCATCGCCACAGATACGCAGTATTTT. Protein sequence: CASSIATDTQYF.

In its sample, this clonotype was seen a few times. The chain joins TRBV4-1 to TRBJ1-4; D uncertain. The CDR3 length is 13 residues. Germline V gene lookup returns CDR1 MGHRA and CDR2 YSYEKL. V was trimmed by 1 base and J by 5 bases, leaving 5 bases between them. The CDR3 loop is CASSQGPNEKLFF. For the CDR3, the DNA is TGCGCCAGCAGCCAAGGCCCGAATGAAAAACTGTTTTTT.

The chain couples TRBV7-9 to TRBJ1-1, with 7 bases aligning to TRBD1. Germline values: CDR1 SEHNR, CDR2 FQNEAQ (reference sequence). The trim removed 4 bases at V and 5 bases at J, leaving 10 bases unmatched. The CDR3 runs to 15 residues. In DNA form, the CDR3 reads TGTGCCAGCAGCTCAAGACAGGGAAGTAGGACTGAAGCTTTCTTT. As protein: CASSSRQGSRTEAFF.

The genes are TRBV6-2 or TRBV6-3 and TRBJ2-7; weak D call: TRBD1 (6 bases). The germline gives CDR1 MNHEY, CDR2 SVGEGT. The germline V and J ends were trimmed by 5 bases and 2 bases, with 13 bases remaining between them. This CDR3 spans 14 amino acids. The CDR3 nucleotides are TGTGCCAGCAGTACCATACAGGGACCCTACGAGCAGTACGTC. Translated: CASSTIQGPYEQYV.

The chain is built from TRBV18 and TRBJ2-1; 7 bases agree with TRBD2. The CDR3 extends over 15 amino acids. V was pared by 1 base and J by 7 bases, with 7 bases of the junction left unmatched. CDR1 is KGHSH, CDR2 LQKENI, per germline. For the CDR3, the DNA is TGTGCCAGCTCACCACTCGCGGGGGTCCCAAATGAGCAGTTCTTC. It specifies CASSPLAGVPNEQFF.

The rearrangement links TRBV12-3 or TRBV12-4 to TRBJ2-5, with D perhaps being TRBD1 or TRBD2 (5 bases each). Deletions cut 6 bases from V and 2 bases from J, with 16 bases between. The length of the CDR3 is 15 residues. The CDR3 nucleotides read TGTGCCAGCAGAACCGGGACCCAAGATCAAGAGACCCAGTACTTC. This sequence encodes CASRTGTQDQETQYF.

This chain links TRBV19 with TRBJ2-6; D call uncertain. The CDR3 spans 14 residues. Germline lookup yields CDR1 LNHDA and CDR2 SQIVND (reference sequence). V was shortened by 5 bases and J by 1 base, with 6 bases between the two germline ends. DNA of the CDR3: TGTGCCAGTAGTCCCCTATCTGGGGCCAACGTCCTGACTTTC. Translation gives CASSPLSGANVLTF.

This chain joins TRBV12-3 or TRBV12-4 and TRBJ1-5; D remains unclear. Trimming took off 6 bases at V and 3 bases at J, with 12 bases between the two ends. CDR3 length: 14 residues. The CDR3 DNA reads TGTGCCAGCAGCCCCGGGTTGAACAATCAGCCCCAGCATTTT. Residues: CASSPGLNNQPQHF.

CDR3 loop: CASSYSRGWAFF. The CDR3 nucleotides read TGTGCCAGCAGTTACTCCCGGGGGTGGGCTTTCTTT. The chain has TRBV6-2 or TRBV6-3 and TRBJ1-1; D possibly corresponds to TRBD1 (5 bases). Trimming shortened V by 0 bases and J by 11 bases, and 10 bases separated the two germline ends. The CDR3 contains 12 residues. The germline V gene encodes CDR1 MNHEY and CDR2 SVGEGT.

The rearrangement joins TRBV12-3 or TRBV12-4 to TRBJ2-1, with 8 bases identical to TRBD1. The V and J ends lost 3 bases and 5 bases, in that order; junction bases with no gene match: 6. CDR3 length: 15 amino acids. The CDR3 DNA reads as TGTGCCAGCAGTTTCACGGGGACAGGCGACAATGAGCAGTTCTTC. It encodes CASSFTGTGDNEQFF.